This T cell receptor (beta chain) appears in the sequencing data of a study of blood T cells in healthy people across ages. The study's findings and limits: Leaving the PBMCs unsorted stopped any conclusive comparison of naive versus antigen-experienced cells.

Combining a sample-barcoded 5' primer with a J-beta primer mix, a second PCR ran for 7 to 11 cycles. TCRdb processed the 5' RACE reads anew with MiXCR; each CDR3 protein has one entry. The profile covers about 640,000 distinct CDR3 sequences, with under 70% appearing a single time and more than 35% taken by the ten largest. Samples had at least 6.5 million PBMCs isolated from them. The V end lost 6 bases, the J end lost 0 bases, and 12 bases lay between the germline ends. The CDR3 is 13 residues long. The germline V gene encodes CDR1 DFQATT and CDR2 SNEGSKA (reference sequence). In regard to this clonotype: What it recognizes is unknown.

Sample: blood. This TCR was recovered from a man between 60 and 75 years old in good health. V usage is TRBV20-1 and J usage is TRBJ2-7, with D possibly being TRBD1 (6 bases). This CDR3 reads CSAGTGNSYEQYF. Written as DNA, the CDR3 is TGCAGTGCGGGAACAGGGAACTCCTACGAGCAGTACTTC.